This TCR beta chain was captured by sequencing in a study of blood T cells in healthy people across ages (dated by TCRdb to between 2015 and 2017). Regarding the study in general: Template switching captured roughly one uniquely barcoded TCR beta cDNA molecule per two T cells in model experiments. Age-related changes in TCR beta repertoire diversity were measured in the study by deep sequencing normalized with unique cDNA molecular identifiers. Donors of different ages were randomly distributed across sequencing lanes to avoid experimental bias. The donors were split into four age groups: young (average around 15 years), middle-aged (more than 35), aged (approximately 59) and long-lived (over 80). Using the same blood draw, the study looked at two additional independent replicas of 1 million unique cDNA reads for two donors, one aged 18 to 30 and the other aged 80 or older.

General study outcomes and caveats: Compared with the aged group, the long-lived group had more naive CD4+ T cells, fewer expanded clones and increased TCR diversity, a pattern suggesting age selection. Conclusive comparison of naive and antigen-experienced compartments was prevented by the profiling of bulk unsorted PBMCs. Because donor CMV infection status was unknown, age-related changes in expanded clonotypes were potentially confounded. Estimates of total diversity based on one million sequenced T cells were regarded as lower bounds and as underestimates. A strong correlation was found between observed TCR beta diversity and the percentage of naive T cells measured by flow cytometry. As age increased, observed TCR beta diversity per million T cells dropped in a roughly linear way, and a significant reduction was already evident by age about 40.

Systemically healthy Caucasian individuals from Russia, 35 to 50 in total and aged roughly 6 to 95 years, were included as donors. Approximately 10 milliliters of peripheral blood were collected from each donor into EDTA-treated Vacutainer tubes. Ficoll-Paque density-gradient centrifugation was used to isolate PBMCs, with at least 7 million per sample. Total RNA, at least 5 micrograms per sample, was extracted from PBMCs with Trizol reagent. Naive CD45RAhigh/CD27high T cell percentages were measured by flow cytometry on a PBMC aliquot from every donor. Libraries came from 5' RACE. Sequencing used an Illumina HiSeq 2500. A second PCR of roughly 6 to 12 cycles was performed with a sample-barcoded 5' primer and a J-beta primer mix. A unique molecular identifier was introduced onto each TCR beta cDNA molecule by a template-switch 5' adaptor carrying 12 random nucleotides. At least 2.5 million CDR3-containing paired-end reads were obtained from each sample. First-strand cDNA was synthesized from all RNA with the Mint cDNA synthesis kit, primed by a TRBC-specific oligonucleotide. All cDNA was treated with uracil-DNA glycosylase and then went through a first 18-cycle PCR with the universal primers M1SS and BC2_uni_R. Per the source publication's procedure: Normalization of each sample was performed by random selection of 1 million high-quality reads, each carrying a distinct molecular identifier. Instead of being binned into consensus sequences, reads with shared molecular identifiers were discarded. MiTCR, run with a Q25 quality threshold and the strictest error-elimination algorithm, handled CDR3 identification, clonotype clustering and error correction. Lower-bound total TCR beta diversity was estimated with a nonparametric unseen species model using Euler transformation. TCRdb's own reprocessing of the public reads used fastp at Q25 and MiXCR and kept productive beta chains. CDR3 protein sequences are deduplicated, and each keeps its most common genes and DNA. The V and J calls and clone size come from TCRdb's table, not from the authors' own analysis. The table for this sample lists around 1,700,000 distinct CDR3 sequences; about 30% of them were counted only once. Clones ranked in the top ten supply 7.7% of the sample.

CDR1 is given as SGHRS and CDR2 as YFSETQ, both from the germline V gene. The CDR3 runs 17 amino acids, cysteine and phenylalanine included. Only the CDR3 DNA stays, 51 bases, in frame from base 1. V has 2 bases trimmed and J has 8 bases trimmed; junction bases matching no gene number 12. On this clonotype: The antigen it recognizes is unknown. No qualities accompany the bases; no much larger clone lies one base away.

This receptor was identified in a woman in her 30s in good health. This chain joins TRBV5-1 to TRBJ2-1, with 11 bases matching TRBD2. Sequencing input: blood. CDR3 loop: CASSFFSLAGGIYEQFF. The DNA sequence reads TGCGCCAGCAGCTTTTTCAGTCTAGCGGGGGGTATCTATGAGCAGTTCTTC.